Listed here are 9 T cell receptor beta chains from one sample, sequenced in a study of identical twins (dated by TCRdb to between 2015 and 2016). The library was generated by 5' RACE. Sequencing used an Illumina HiSeq 2000. TCRdb itself trimmed the public reads at Q25 with fastp, ran MiXCR and retained productive beta chains. Rows with a matching CDR3 protein are joined into one entry that keeps the most common DNA and genes. Recorded for this sample are around 670,000 distinct CDR3 sequences; 6.1% of them occurred a single time. The ten largest clones take up under 2% of the sample. Sequences were obtained from naive T cells sorted from blood. This specimen's cell subset or site label, per the study, means: cells isolated with a human naive T-cell isolation kit. These receptor sequences come from a man aged 18 to 29 in good health.

This clonotype was found many times. This rearrangement joins TRBV29-1 to TRBJ1-5; D might be TRBD1 (5 bases). The CDR3 sequence is 13 residues long. Per the germline V gene, CDR1 is SQVTM and CDR2 is ANQGSEA. V was shortened by 4 bases and J by 0 bases, with 7 bases between the two germline ends. CDR3 in DNA: TGCAGCGTTGCTGACAGTAGCAATCAGCCCCAGCATTTT. Protein product: CSVADSSNQPQHF.

This clonotype was counted at least ten times. The V call is TRBV5-1, the J call TRBJ2-4; D is tentatively TRBD1 or TRBD2 (5 bases each). CDR1 and CDR2 from the germline V gene are SGHRS and YFSETQ. Trimming cost V 4 bases and J 8 bases, with 19 bases left between them. The CDR3 sequence is 15 residues long. CDR3 in amino acids: CASSQDGDEFDIQYF. The DNA of the CDR3 is TGCGCCAGCAGCCAGGACGGGGACGAGTTCGACATTCAGTACTTC. The full variable domain, with the rest looked up from reference TRBV5-1 and TRBJ2-4, is KAGVTQTPRYLIKTRGQQVTLSCSPISGHRSVSWYQQTPGQGLQFLFEYFSETQRNKGNFPGRFSGRQFSNSRSEMNVSTLELGDSALYLCASSQDGDEFDIQYFGAGTRLSVL.

This clonotype was seen a few times. The gene calls are TRBV12-3 or TRBV12-4 and TRBJ2-7; 9 bases are a match to TRBD1. V was pared by 3 bases and J by 9 bases, with 3 bases of the junction left unmatched. This CDR3 has 12 amino acids. In DNA, the CDR3 is TGTGCCAGCAGTTTTACAGGGGGCGGGCAGTACGTC. Translating it yields CASSFTGGGQYV.

This clonotype was counted ten times or more. This chain joins TRBV5-1 and TRBJ2-3; the D call may be TRBD1 or TRBD2 (5 bases each). CDR1 SGHRS and CDR2 YFSETQ come from the germline V gene. V lost 7 bases and J lost 2, with 17 bases in between. CDR3 length equals 15 residues. The DNA of the CDR3 is TGCGCCAGCCGGCAGGGACGGGATTTCACAGATACGCAGTATTTT. Translated, it gives CASRQGRDFTDTQYF.

This clonotype was counted between two and nine times. The chain employs TRBV4-2 and TRBJ2-3; weak D call: TRBD2 (6 bases). The CDR3 has 16 amino acids. Germline loops: CDR1 LGHNA, CDR2 YNFKEQ. V was trimmed by 0 bases and J by 0 bases, leaving 10 bases between them. Here the CDR3 DNA reads TGTGCCAGCAGCCAAGAACGGGGACTTAGCACAGATACGCAGTATTTT. Its protein is CASSQERGLSTDTQYF.

This clonotype was counted ten times or more. V and J are TRBV20-1 and TRBJ2-4; no firm D call. The CDR3 contains 16 residues. The V gene lost 4 bases and the J gene lost 0 bases, with 16 bases spanning the gap. Germline V gene lookup returns CDR1 DFQATT and CDR2 SNEGSKA (reference sequence). The DNA for the CDR3 is TGCAGTGCTACTTCTGCGCAGACACTAGCCAAAAACATTCAGTACTTC. This gives the protein CSATSAQTLAKNIQYF.

This clonotype was seen repeatedly, ten times or more. The CDR3 protein is CSARFDRGNTIYF. CDR3 DNA: TGCAGTGCTAGATTCGACAGAGGAAACACCATATATTTT. V is TRBV20-1 and J is TRBJ1-3, with a weak D call TRBD1 (5 bases). The germline V gene encodes CDR1 DFQATT and CDR2 SNEGSKA (reference sequence). V gave up 2 bases and J gave up 4 bases, with 9 bases separating them. The CDR3 spans 13 residues.

At least ten counts were recorded for this clonotype. The V call is TRBV30, the J call TRBJ2-5, with D hard to call. The CDR3 has 16 residues. V lost 3 bases and J 1 base, leaving 18 bases between the germline ends. Germline lookup yields CDR1 GTSNPN and CDR2 SVGIG (reference sequence). Here the CDR3 DNA reads TGTGCCTGGAGCGCCCGTACACACCCCGTCCAAGAGACCCAGTACTTC. It translates to CAWSARTHPVQETQYF.

This clonotype was seen repeatedly, ten times or more. The rearrangement uses TRBV5-1 and TRBJ1-1, with TRBD1 identical over 8 bases. The CDR3 totals 15 residues. Germline CDR1 and CDR2: SGHRS and YFSETQ. The V and J ends lost 4 bases and 4 bases, in that order; junction bases with no gene match: 9. CDR3 loop: CASSTQGAPTTEAFF. The CDR3 DNA reads TGCGCCAGCAGCACTCAGGGGGCGCCGACCACTGAAGCTTTCTTT. The whole variable domain, filled in from reference TRBV5-1 and TRBJ1-1, reads KAGVTQTPRYLIKTRGQQVTLSCSPISGHRSVSWYQQTPGQGLQFLFEYFSETQRNKGNFPGRFSGRQFSNSRSEMNVSTLELGDSALYLCASSTQGAPTTEAFFGQGTRLTVV.